Below, 27 T cell receptor beta chains from the same sample are listed, as sequenced in a study of blood T cells in healthy people across ages. For the second PCR, which ran for about 6 to 12 cycles, a sample-barcoded 5' primer and a J-beta primer mix were used. From the 5' RACE reads, TCRdb called clonotypes with MiXCR, one entry per CDR3 protein. The table shows some 900,000 distinct CDR3 sequences, with about 30% occurring only once. The sequencing sample was made of blood. The receptors derive from a woman aged 80 or over in good health.

Worth noting for this clonotype: Possible read error: a much larger clone is one base away. The chain combines TRBV5-4 with TRBJ2-7; 12 bases fit TRBD2. The CDR3 extends over 15 amino acids. CDR1 is SGHNT, CDR2 YYREEE, per germline (reference sequence). The J segment lost 12 bases and the V segment lost 3 bases, leaving 13 bases of the junction unmatched. CDR3 region: CASSSRTSGDETRYF. CDR3 DNA: TGTGCCAGCAGCTCCAGGACTAGCGGGGATGAGACCCGGTACTTC.

Points on this clonotype: One end of the junction is discordant with germline, which a read error may explain. The rearrangement joins TRBV6-2 or TRBV6-3 to TRBJ2-5; TRBD2 matches 7 bases. Germline V CDR1 and CDR2: MNHEY, SVGEGT. The CDR3 loop spans 13 amino acids. The CDR3 nucleotides are TGTGCCCGCAGGGAGGGAACTCGGGAGACCCAGTACTTC. Amino acid sequence: CARREGTRETQYF.

This clonotype has a handful of counts. The rearrangement joins TRBV4-1 to TRBJ1-5; D might be TRBD1 (5 bases). The length of the CDR3 is 15 residues. Trimming left V 1 base short and J 5 bases short, with 12 bases between. Germline assignment: CDR1 MGHRA and CDR2 YSYEKL. The CDR3, as DNA: TGCGCCAGCAGCCAAGGGGGGGTTAACTATCAGCCCCAGCATTTT. This gives the protein CASSQGGVNYQPQHF.

This clonotype was counted a few times. The chain couples TRBV5-5 to TRBJ2-2; tentatively, D is TRBD1 or TRBD2 (6 bases each). Germline CDR1 reads SGHKS; CDR2 reads YYEKEE (reference sequence). This CDR3 region has 16 residues. V lost 5 bases, J lost 1 base, and 15 bases lay in between. CDR3 nucleotides: TGTGCCAGCAGTGAACAGGGACTCCTGAACACCGGGGAGCTGTTTTTT. It translates to CASSEQGLLNTGELFF.

Ten or more counts support this clonotype. This chain connects TRBV27 to TRBJ1-2; D unclear. Germline V gene sequence: CDR1 MNHEY, CDR2 SMNVEV (reference sequence). Deletions cut 2 bases from V and 2 bases from J, with 6 bases between. The CDR3 length is 13 residues. This chain's CDR3 is CASSLKWNYGYTF. The CDR3 DNA is TGTGCCAGCAGTTTAAAGTGGAACTATGGCTACACCTTC.

This clonotype has more than one count but fewer than ten. With a much larger clone just one base away, this may be a read error. The J gene is TRBJ2-4, the V gene TRBV3-1, with D possibly TRBD2 on 5 matching bases. This CDR3 is built from 16 residues. Germline V gene lookup returns CDR1 LGHDT and CDR2 YNNKEL (reference sequence). V was trimmed by 4 bases and J by 13 bases, leaving 26 bases between them. The CDR3, as DNA: TGTGCCAGCAGCCGAGCGGCTACCCGTCTCGTGGGTGAGCAGTACTTC. The encoded protein is CASSRAATRLVGEQYF.

The table lists this clonotype with many counts. The J gene is TRBJ2-3, the V gene TRBV5-5; TRBD2 matches at 15 bases. Germline V gene lookup returns CDR1 SGHKS and CDR2 YYEKEE (reference sequence). CDR3 size: 17 residues. J gave up 5 bases and V 3 bases, and 7 bases lay outside the gene matches. The DNA of the CDR3 is TGTGCCAGCAGCTCAACGGGACTAGCGGGGGGAAGAGATACGCAGTATTTT. Protein sequence: CASSSTGLAGGRDTQYF.

This clonotype occurred once. The chain employs TRBV5-1 and TRBJ2-1, with 7 positions matching TRBD2. V lost 0 bases, J lost 1 base, and 4 bases stayed unmatched. This CDR3 has 16 amino acids. From germline, CDR1 is SGHRS and CDR2 YFSETQ. The CDR3 sequence: CASSLELAKSYNEQFF. CDR3 DNA sequence: TGCGCCAGCAGCTTGGAACTAGCGAAGTCCTACAATGAGCAGTTCTTC.

This clonotype occurred many times. A clone one base away is much larger, so this may be a read error. The chain employs TRBV7-2 and TRBJ2-5, with TRBD2 matching over 9 bases. The V and J ends lost 1 base and 11 bases, in that order; junction bases with no gene match: 14. The germline CDR1 and CDR2 sequences are SGHTA and FQGNSA. This CDR3 has 16 residues. CDR3 nucleotides: TGTGCCAGCAGCTTAGGGTCTAGCGGGGAGCGCAATGAGCAGTACTTC. Protein product: CASSLGSSGERNEQYF. Looking up the rest from reference TRBV7-2 and TRBJ2-5 gives the full variable domain: GAGVSQSPSNKVTEKGKDVELRCDPISGHTALYWYRQSLGQGLEFLIYFQGNSAPDKSGLPSDRFSAERTGGSVSTLTIQRTQQEDSAVYLCASSLGSSGERNEQYFGPGTRLLVL.

This clonotype was detected ten times or more. The CDR3 coding sequence is TGTGCTAGTGGTTTGGTACCCCAGACTGGAGGGCCTTCCGAGCAGTACTTC. It codes for CASGLVPQTGGPSEQYF. This chain joins TRBV12-5 and TRBJ2-7, with a possible D match to TRBD2 (6 bases). The V gene's germline CDR1 is LGHNT and CDR2 FRNRAP. The ends were cut back, 0 bases at V and 6 bases at J, with 21 bases in the middle. The CDR3 has 17 amino acids.

The chain carries TRBV7-2 and TRBJ2-3; D remains unclear. V lost 2 bases to trimming and J lost 0 bases, with 6 bases between them. The V gene's germline CDR1 is SGHTA and CDR2 FQGNSA. The CDR3 consists of 14 residues. The CDR3 loop reads CASSLTLSTDTQYF. The CDR3 region has the DNA TGTGCCAGCAGCTTAACCCTTAGCACAGATACGCAGTATTTT.

Points on this clonotype: A much larger clone lies a single base off, so this may be a read error. The chain joins TRBV20-1 to TRBJ2-7, with unresolved D. Trimming pared 2 bases from V and 2 bases from J, leaving 16 bases between. The CDR3 covers 15 residues. Germline lookup yields CDR1 DFQATT and CDR2 SNEGSKA (reference sequence). This CDR3 reads CSARRSADRTYEQYF. CDR3 sequence (DNA): TGCAGTGCTAGAAGGTCCGCCGATAGGACCTACGAGCAGTACTTC.

This clonotype was found a few times. This may stem from a read error, because a much larger clone lies one nucleotide away. V usage is TRBV10-2 and J usage is TRBJ1-6; D may be TRBD1 (5 bases). Looked up from germline, CDR1 is WSHSY and CDR2 is SAAADI. There are 13 residues in the CDR3. DNA for the CDR3: TGCGCCAGCAGGCGGGGGGATAATTCACCCCCCCACTTT. This encodes CASRRGDNSPPHF.

The V call is TRBV4-3, the J call TRBJ2-3; tentatively, D is TRBD1 (6 bases). The CDR3 runs to 15 residues. Germline assignment: CDR1 LGHNA and CDR2 YSLEER. Trimming removed 0 bases at V and 3 bases at J, with 10 bases between. DNA for the CDR3: TGCGCCAGCAGCCAAGATCCCCAGGGGACAGATACGCAGTATTTT. This encodes CASSQDPQGTDTQYF.

A few counts support this clonotype. The V gene is TRBV7-6, the J gene TRBJ1-5, with a possible D match to TRBD1 (6 bases). This CDR3 has 15 amino acids. Trimming took 1 base from V and 3 from J, leaving 10 bases between them. CDR1 SGHVS and CDR2 FNYEAQ come from the germline V gene. Here the CDR3 DNA reads TGTGCCAGCAGCTTAGGGCCAGGGGACAATCAGCCCCAGCATTTT. Amino acid sequence: CASSLGPGDNQPQHF. The variable domain in full, completed from reference TRBV7-6 and TRBJ1-5, reads GAGVSQSPRYKVTKRGQDVALRCDPISGHVSLYWYRQALGQGPEFLTYFNYEAQQDKSGLPNDRFSAERPEGSISTLTIQRTEQRDSAMYRCASSLGPGDNQPQHFGDGTRLSIL.

This rearrangement joins TRBV20-1 to TRBJ1-5, with 10 bases lining up with TRBD1. Germline CDR1 reads DFQATT; CDR2 reads SNEGSKA (reference sequence). The V segment lost 5 bases and the J segment 4 bases; nucleotides outside the gene matches: 5. The CDR3 contains 14 residues. CDR3 region: CSAGGQGKNQPQHF. In nucleotides, the CDR3 is TGCAGTGCTGGGGGACAGGGGAAGAATCAGCCCCAGCATTTT.

This clonotype showed up many times. This rearrangement joins TRBV6-5 to TRBJ1-2; possibly TRBD1 for D (6 bases). The CDR3 spans 15 residues. CDR1 MNHEY and CDR2 SVGAGI come from the germline V gene. With 4 bases removed from V and 4 bases from J, the gap between germline ends came to 16 bases. The CDR3 region is CASSSSSGGFYGYTF. The CDR3 nucleotides read TGTGCCAGCAGTTCCTCCTCGGGGGGCTTCTATGGCTACACCTTC.

A note on this clonotype: Given a much more abundant clone one base away, this may be a read error. The chain links TRBV6-1 to TRBJ2-7; the D gene is possibly TRBD1 (5 bases). V lost 7 bases to trimming and J lost 4 bases, with 11 bases between them. The CDR3 is made up of 12 amino acids. Per germline, CDR1 MNHNS and CDR2 SASEGT. CDR3 bases: TGTGCCAGCACCCAAGGGGCATACGAGCAGTACTTC. Amino acids: CASTQGAYEQYF.

The chain has TRBV9 and TRBJ1-2; D gene ambiguous. Germline V gives CDR1 SGDLS, CDR2 YYNGEE. V shed 0 bases and J shed 3 bases, with 15 bases lying between them. CDR3 length: 16 residues. CDR3: CASSVDSTPADYGYTF. In DNA, the CDR3 is TGTGCCAGCAGCGTAGACAGCACTCCGGCTGACTATGGCTACACCTTC.

This clonotype was counted only a few times. CDR3 sequence: CASSLEVYNEQYF. The CDR3 DNA sequence: TGTGCCAGCAGCTTAGAAGTTTACAATGAGCAGTACTTC. V gene TRBV7-7 combines with J gene TRBJ2-7; D unresolved. The CDR3 totals 13 residues. Trimming pared 1 base from V and 7 bases from J, leaving 11 bases between. The germline V gene has CDR1 SSHAT and CDR2 FNYEAQ (reference sequence).

The sample holds many counts of this clonotype. The chain has TRBV20-1 and TRBJ2-3; TRBD2 agrees at 9 bases. Germline loops: CDR1 DFQATT, CDR2 SNEGSKA (reference sequence). This CDR3 spans 16 amino acids. Germline trimming cut 1 base from V and 3 bases from J; bases unmatched to any gene: 8. CDR3 protein: CSARGSPGLATDTQYF. The CDR3 nucleotides read TGCAGTGCTAGAGGGTCACCGGGACTAGCAACAGATACGCAGTATTTT.

The rearrangement uses TRBV10-3 and TRBJ2-7, with 8 bases that match TRBD1. CDR3 length equals 13 residues. V trimming: 6 bases; J trimming: 6 bases; junction bases outside the gene matches: 7. Germline-derived CDR1 and CDR2 are ENHRY and SYGVKD. The CDR3 spells CAISSQGGSEQYF. CDR3 DNA sequence: TGTGCCATCAGCTCACAGGGGGGTTCCGAGCAGTACTTC.

This clonotype has at least ten counts. The V and J genes are TRBV12-3 or TRBV12-4 and TRBJ2-6; 8 bases match TRBD1. The CDR3 is made up of 15 amino acids. J lost 6 bases, V lost 7 bases, and 8 bases had no gene match. The CDR3 DNA is TGTGCCAGCACCCAGGGACAGGCAGAGGCCAACGTCCTGACTTTC. Translation gives CASTQGQAEANVLTF.

This clonotype was recorded a few times. This chain connects TRBV7-2 to TRBJ2-1; no definite D call. The CDR3 totals 14 residues. Looked up from germline, CDR1 is SGHTA and CDR2 is FQGNSA. The V end was cut by 4 bases, the J end by 7 bases, with 14 bases between. For the CDR3, the DNA is TGTGCCAGCAGCTCCGGACCCGCCGGGAATGAGCAGTTCTTC. Its protein is CASSSGPAGNEQFF.

This clonotype was recorded a few times. The rearrangement uses TRBV3-1 and TRBJ1-2; D is possibly TRBD1 (6 bases). Looked up from germline, CDR1 is LGHDT and CDR2 is YNNKEL (reference sequence). Trimming stripped 3 bases from V and 8 bases from J, with 16 bases between. CDR3 size: 14 residues. The CDR3 is CASSHPQGTWGYTF. The DNA for the CDR3 is TGTGCCAGCAGCCACCCACAGGGTACCTGGGGCTACACCTTC.

V usage is TRBV18 and J usage is TRBJ1-1; tentatively, D is TRBD1 (5 bases). The CDR3 totals 16 residues. Germline V gene lookup returns CDR1 KGHSH and CDR2 LQKENI. The ends were cut back, 6 bases at V and 5 bases at J, with 22 bases in the middle. CDR3 protein: CASSQGTGSRDTEAFF. The CDR3, as DNA: TGTGCCAGCTCCCAAGGAACAGGTAGCAGAGATACTGAAGCTTTCTTT. The full variable domain, in which reference TRBV18 and TRBJ1-1 provide the parts outside the CDR3, is NAGVMQNPRHLVRRRGQEARLRCSPMKGHSHVYWYRQLPEEGLKFMVYLQKENIIDESGMPKERFSAEFPKEGPSILRIQQVVRGDSAAYFCASSQGTGSRDTEAFFGQGTRLTVV.

On this clonotype: This could be a read error, since a much larger clone is one nucleotide away. The chain employs TRBV11-2 and TRBJ2-4, with TRBD2 as a possible D gene (5 bases). The DNA end lines up better with TRBJ2-5; the J call may be wrong. Germline-derived CDR1 and CDR2 are SGHAT and FQNNGV. The CDR3 has 14 amino acids. The CDR3 sequence is CASSKIGLRETQYF. Written as DNA, the CDR3 is TGTGCCAGCAGCAAGATAGGACTTCGAGAGACCCAGTACTTC.